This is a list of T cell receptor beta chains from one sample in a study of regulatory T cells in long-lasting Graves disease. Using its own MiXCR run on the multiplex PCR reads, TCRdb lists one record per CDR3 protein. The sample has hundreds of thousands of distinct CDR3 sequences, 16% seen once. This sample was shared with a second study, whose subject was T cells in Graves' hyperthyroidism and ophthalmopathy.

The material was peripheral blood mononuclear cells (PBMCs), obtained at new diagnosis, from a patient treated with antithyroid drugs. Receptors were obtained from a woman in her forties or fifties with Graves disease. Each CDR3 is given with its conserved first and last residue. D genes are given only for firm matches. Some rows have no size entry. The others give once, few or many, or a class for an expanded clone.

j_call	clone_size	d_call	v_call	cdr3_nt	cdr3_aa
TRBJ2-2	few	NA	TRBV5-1	TGCGCCAGCAGCACCGAGGGAACCGGGGAGCTGTTTTTT	CASSTEGTGELFF
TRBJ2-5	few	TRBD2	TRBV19	TGTGCCAGTAGTATTGGGATAGCGGGGGGACAAGAGACCCAGTACTTC	CASSIGIAGGQETQYF
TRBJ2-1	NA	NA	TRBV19	TGTGCCAGTAGTATGTCGGGGGCGTATGAGCAGTTCTTC	CASSMSGAYEQFF
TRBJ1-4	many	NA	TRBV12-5	TGTGCTAGTGGTTTGGTACTTGGGGGGCCTCGGGAAAAACTGTTTTTT	CASGLVLGGPREKLFF
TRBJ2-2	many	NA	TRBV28	TGTGCCAGCAGTCTATCAAGCCCCGGCGGGGAGCTGTTTTTT	CASSLSSPGGELFF
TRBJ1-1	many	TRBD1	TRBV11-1	TGTGCCAGCAGCTTCGACAGGGAGAACACTGAAGCTTTCTTT	CASSFDRENTEAFF
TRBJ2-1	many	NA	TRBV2	TGTGCCAGCAAGGGGAGAGAGGTCAGTGAGCAGTTCTTC	CASKGREVSEQFF
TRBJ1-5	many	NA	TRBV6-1	TGTGCCAGCAGTGAAGCGGCTCAGGGCATTAGGGTCCTAAATCAGCCCCAGCATTTT	CASSEAAQGIRVLNQPQHF
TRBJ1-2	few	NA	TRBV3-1	TGTGCCAGCAGCCCGAAGGCGCAGGTAAACTATGGCTACACCTTC	CASSPKAQVNYGYTF
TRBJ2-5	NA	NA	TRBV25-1	TGTGCCAGCAGAGGATCCGGCGAGACCCAGTACTTC	CASRGSGETQYF
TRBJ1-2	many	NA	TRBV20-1	TGCAGTGCTCGGTATGGCTACACCTTC	CSARYGYTF
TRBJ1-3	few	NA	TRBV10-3	TGTGCCATCAGGCTAGGGTTCGCGGGACCCGGAAACACCATATATTTT	CAIRLGFAGPGNTIYF
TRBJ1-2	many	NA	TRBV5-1	TGCGCCAGCAGCTTGTGGCCGATCGGGCATGGCTACACCTTC	CASSLWPIGHGYTF
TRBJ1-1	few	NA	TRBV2	TGTGCCAGCAGTGCGGAAGGGAACACTGAAGCTTCCTTT	CASSAEGNTEASF
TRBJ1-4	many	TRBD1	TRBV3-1	TGTGCCAGCAGCCTTCGAACAGGGGGCGGTAATGAAAAACTGTTTTTT	CASSLRTGGGNEKLFF
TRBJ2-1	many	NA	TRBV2	TGTGCCAGCAGTGAATGGCGGGGGCAGGAGGGGGAGCAGTTCTTC	CASSEWRGQEGEQFF
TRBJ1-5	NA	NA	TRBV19	TGTGCCAGTAGTATAGTGGAGGGAGGTCAGCCCCAGCATTTT	CASSIVEGGQPQHF
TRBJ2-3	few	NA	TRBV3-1	TGTGCCAGCAGCCAGTATATTAGCACAGATACGCAGTATTTT	CASSQYISTDTQYF
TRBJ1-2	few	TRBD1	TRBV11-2	TGTGCCAGCAGCTTAGGCCTGGGACAGGGGGCGGGAGGCTACACCTTC	CASSLGLGQGAGGYTF
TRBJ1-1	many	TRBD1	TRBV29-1	TGCAGCGTCCCCGGGACAGGGGCGAAGGGGAACACTGAAGCTTTCTTT	CSVPGTGAKGNTEAFF
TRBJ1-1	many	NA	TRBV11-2	TGTGCCAGCAGCTTAGAGGCGGCGGGGAACACTGAAGCTTTCTTT	CASSLEAAGNTEAFF
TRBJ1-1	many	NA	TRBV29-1	TGCAGCGTTGATGGGCAGGGAGACACTGAAGCTTTCTTT	CSVDGQGDTEAFF
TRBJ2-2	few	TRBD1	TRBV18	TGTGCCAGCTCACCGGGGACAGACCAGACCGGGGAGCTGTTTTTT	CASSPGTDQTGELFF
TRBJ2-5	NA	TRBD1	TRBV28	TGTGCCAGCAGTTGGGACAGCCTCCAAGAGACCCAGTACTTC	CASSWDSLQETQYF
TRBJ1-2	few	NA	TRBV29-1	TGCAGCGTTCTGACTAACTATGGCTACACCTTC	CSVLTNYGYTF
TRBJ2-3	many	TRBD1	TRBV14	TGTGCCAGCAGCCAAGACTGGGGACAGGGTGACACAGATACGCAGTATTTT	CASSQDWGQGDTDTQYF
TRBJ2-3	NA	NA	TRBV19	TGTGCCAGTAGTATCCGAGGGGTAAGCACAGATACGCAGTATTTT	CASSIRGVSTDTQYF
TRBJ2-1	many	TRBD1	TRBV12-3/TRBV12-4	TGTGCCAGCAGTCCAACGGGACAGAACAATGAGCAGTTCTTC	CASSPTGQNNEQFF
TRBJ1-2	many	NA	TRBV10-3	TGTGCCATCAGTGAGATGGCTAATGGCTACACCTTC	CAISEMANGYTF
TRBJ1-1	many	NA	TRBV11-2	TGTGCCAGCAGCTTAGTAAGGGGACTGAACACTGAAGCTTTCTTT	CASSLVRGLNTEAFF
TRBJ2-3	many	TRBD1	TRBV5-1	TGCGCCAGCAGCTATGGACAGGGTTACACAGATACGCAGTATTTT	CASSYGQGYTDTQYF
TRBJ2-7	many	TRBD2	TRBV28	TGTGCCAGCATCCGGGACGGGGGGGCCTACGAGCAGTACTTC	CASIRDGGAYEQYF
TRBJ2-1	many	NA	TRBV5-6	TGTGCCAGCAGCTATTATAACACGGGCTCGGGGAATGAGCAGTTCTTC	CASSYYNTGSGNEQFF
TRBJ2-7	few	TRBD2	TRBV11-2	TGTGCCAGCAGTTACCAGCGGGGGGGCGCCTACGAGCAGTACTTC	CASSYQRGGAYEQYF
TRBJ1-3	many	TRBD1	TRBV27	TGTGCCAGCAGGGACAGGGGAAGCTCTGGAAACACCATATATTTT	CASRDRGSSGNTIYF
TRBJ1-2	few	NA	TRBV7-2	TGTGCCAGCAGCTTAGCCCAGGGGATTTGGGGCTACACCTTC	CASSLAQGIWGYTF
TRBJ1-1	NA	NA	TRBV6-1	TGTGCCAGCAGTGAAGTGGCCAGGTGGAACACTGAAGCTTTCTTT	CASSEVARWNTEAFF
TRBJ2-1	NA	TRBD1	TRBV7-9	TGTGCCAGCAGCTTATGGGACAGGGGGGACGGGCAGTTCTTC	CASSLWDRGDGQFF
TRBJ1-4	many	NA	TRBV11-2	TGTGCCAGCAGCGCCGCGTCGGGGACTGGGGAAAAACTGTTTTTT	CASSAASGTGEKLFF
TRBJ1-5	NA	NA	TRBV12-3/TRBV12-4	TGTGCCAGCAGTTTCCGGGGAAACAGCAATCAGCCCCAGCATTTT	CASSFRGNSNQPQHF
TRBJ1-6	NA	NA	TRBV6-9	TGTGCCAGCAGTTACAATGCCCCGGGACGTCGCTATAATTCACCCCTCCACTTT	CASSYNAPGRRYNSPLHF
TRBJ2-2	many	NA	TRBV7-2	TGTGCCAGCAGCTTTCTAGTAACTACCGGGGAGCTGTTTTTT	CASSFLVTTGELFF
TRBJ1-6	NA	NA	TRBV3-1	TGTGCCAGCAGCCAAGAAGGGGCAGGTGTATATAATTCACCCCTCCACTTT	CASSQEGAGVYNSPLHF
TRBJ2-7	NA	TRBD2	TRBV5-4	TGTGCCAGCAGCGAAGGTATCCGTGGGACTAGCGGTTACGAGCAGTACTTC	CASSEGIRGTSGYEQYF
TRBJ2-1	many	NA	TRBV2	TGTGCCAGCAGTTCCATTTCGTCCGAGAATGAGCAGTTCTTC	CASSSISSENEQFF
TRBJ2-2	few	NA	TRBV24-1	TGTGCCACCAGTGATGTTAATACCGGGGAGCTGTTTTTT	CATSDVNTGELFF
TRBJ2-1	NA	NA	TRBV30	TGTGCCTGGAGTTATCAGTTTGCCAATGAGCAGTTCTTC	CAWSYQFANEQFF
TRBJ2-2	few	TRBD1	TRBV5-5	TGTGCCAGCAGCTTGGGGACAGGGTACACCGGGGAGCTGTTTTTT	CASSLGTGYTGELFF
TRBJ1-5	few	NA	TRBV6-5	TGTGCCAGCAGTTACCCTTTATCGGGGAATCAGCCCCAGCATTTT	CASSYPLSGNQPQHF
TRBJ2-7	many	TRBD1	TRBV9	TGTGCCAGCAGTGGCTTGGGGGACAGCTCCTACGAGCAGTACTTC	CASSGLGDSSYEQYF
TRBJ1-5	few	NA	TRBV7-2	TGTGCCAGCAGCTTATGGGAGGGAAAGCAGCCCCAGCATTTT	CASSLWEGKQPQHF
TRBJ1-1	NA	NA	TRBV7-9	TGTGCCAGCAGCTTAGCGGAAGGAGGAGCTTTCTTT	CASSLAEGGAFF